A single sample is the source of the 28 T cell receptor beta chains below, sequenced in a study of monozygotic twins with inflammatory bowel disease. TCRdb reprocessed the 5' RACE reads and reports one entry per CDR3 protein, with no DNA. This sample's table reports about 140,000 distinct CDR3 sequences. Sequencing input: blood. These receptors all come from a human donor with ulcerative colitis or Crohn's disease, or a healthy co-twin of an affected twin (not recorded which).

Measured by frequency, this clonotype is medium-sized. The chain uses TRBV10-3 and TRBJ1-2; TCRdb picks TRBD1, but there is no DNA to check that call. CDR3 length: 13 residues. CDR1 and CDR2 (germline): ENHRY, SYGVKD. CDR3 amino acids: CAIRPGEGYGYTF.

V and J are TRBV7-2 and TRBJ2-1; with no DNA, the TCRdb D assignment of TRBD1 cannot be verified. Germline lookup yields CDR1 SGHTA and CDR2 FQGNSA. This CDR3 is 14 amino acids long. The CDR3 region is CASSSRDRFNEQFF.

The rearrangement links TRBV7-9 to TRBJ2-1; TCRdb's assignment of TRBD1 cannot be checked, as there is no DNA. This CDR3 contains 15 residues. Germline CDR1 SEHNR, CDR2 FQNEAQ (reference sequence). CDR3: CASSVTGTGPNEQFF.

The rearrangement uses TRBV4-3 and TRBJ2-7; TCRdb picks TRBD1, but there is no DNA to check that call. The germline V gene has CDR1 LGHNA and CDR2 YSLEER. The CDR3 length is 15 residues. The CDR3 here is CASSQVGTGGSEQYF.

V and J are TRBV6-1 and TRBJ2-1; checking the TCRdb D call of TRBD2 is not possible without DNA. Germline V gene sequence: CDR1 MNHNS, CDR2 SASEGT. There are 17 residues in the CDR3. The CDR3 protein is CASSGLAGVSSYNEQFF.

CDR3 sequence: CASSLSGNREAFF. The genes are TRBV27 and TRBJ1-1. Germline lookup yields CDR1 MNHEY and CDR2 SMNVEV (reference sequence). This CDR3 spans 13 amino acids.

V gene TRBV28 combines with J gene TRBJ1-5; TCRdb indicates TRBD1, and absent DNA this call remains unverified. Looked up from germline, CDR1 is MDHEN and CDR2 is SYDVKM. CDR3 length: 14 residues. The CDR3: CASRWTGAGQPQHF. Combining the CDR3 with reference TRBV28 and TRBJ1-5 gives the whole variable domain DVKVTQSSRYLVKRTGEKVFLECVQDMDHENMFWYRQDPGLGLRLIYFSYDVKMKEKGDIPEGYSVSREKKERFSLILESASTNQTSMYLCASRWTGAGQPQHFGDGTRLSIL.

The J gene is TRBJ2-7, the V gene TRBV20-1; there is no DNA to check the TCRdb D call of TRBD1. Germline lookup yields CDR1 DFQATT and CDR2 SNEGSKA (reference sequence). There are 14 residues in the CDR3. CDR3 amino acids: CSARDLGGPYEQYF.

The gene calls are TRBV6-4 and TRBJ1-1; TCRdb's D call of TRBD1 is untestable without DNA. Germline V gene lookup returns CDR1 MRHNA and CDR2 SNTAGT. CDR3 size: 13 residues. The CDR3 sequence: CASSFDRGAEAFF.

The rearrangement joins TRBV13 to TRBJ2-3. This CDR3 spans 11 amino acids. The germline CDR1 and CDR2 sequences are PRHDT and FYEKMQ (reference sequence). The CDR3 here is CASSNQYTQYF. The full variable domain, completed using reference TRBV13 and TRBJ2-3, is AAGVIQSPRHLIKEKRETATLKCYPIPRHDTVYWYQQGPGQDPQFLISFYEKMQSDKGSIPDRFSAQQFSDYHSELNMSSLELGDSALYFCASSNQYTQYFGPGTRLTVL.

The rearrangement links TRBV28 to TRBJ1-2; TCRdb reports TRBD1, a call that lacks DNA to check it against. From germline, CDR1 is MDHEN and CDR2 SYDVKM. The CDR3 spans 15 residues. The CDR3 sequence: CASSQTGDRPRGYTF.

This chain links TRBV7-8 with TRBJ2-5; TCRdb's D call of TRBD1 is untestable without DNA. CDR1 and CDR2 from the germline V gene are SGHVS and FQNEAQ. This CDR3 spans 16 amino acids. The CDR3 spells CASSSPENRRVETQYF.

The rearrangement links TRBV20-1 to TRBJ1-1. This CDR3 is built from 12 residues. The germline CDR1 and CDR2 sequences are DFQATT and SNEGSKA (reference sequence). The CDR3 protein is CSVSVKNTEAFF.

V and J are TRBV5-1 and TRBJ1-2. Germline CDR1 SGHRS, CDR2 YFSETQ. The CDR3 consists of 13 residues. The CDR3 spells CASSPDGSYGYTF. Looking up the rest from reference TRBV5-1 and TRBJ1-2 gives the full variable domain: KAGVTQTPRYLIKTRGQQVTLSCSPISGHRSVSWYQQTPGQGLQFLFEYFSETQRNKGNFPGRFSGRQFSNSRSEMNVSTLELGDSALYLCASSPDGSYGYTFGSGTRLTVV.

The gene calls are TRBV20-1 and TRBJ1-5; TCRdb gives TRBD1 as the D gene, but with no DNA this cannot be confirmed. The CDR3 totals 14 residues. CDR1 DFQATT and CDR2 SNEGSKA come from the germline V gene (reference sequence). CDR3 protein: CSASPQGDSQPQHF.

Here the CDR3 reads CSARDLGSSNYGYTF. V gene TRBV20-1 combines with J gene TRBJ1-2. In germline, CDR1 is DFQATT, CDR2 SNEGSKA (reference sequence). This CDR3 is built from 15 residues.

The V and J genes are TRBV30 and TRBJ1-4. This CDR3 region has 17 residues. Germline loops: CDR1 GTSNPN, CDR2 SVGIG (reference sequence). The CDR3 is CAWSVSPRDRANEKLFF.

The chain carries TRBV6-1 and TRBJ2-7; as DNA is missing, the TRBD1 call by TCRdb cannot be tested. Germline V CDR1 and CDR2: MNHNS, SASEGT. This CDR3 is 16 amino acids long. The CDR3 loop is CASSTRLGGFLYEQYF.

The chain recombines TRBV4-1 with TRBJ2-7; TCRdb names TRBD1, which stays unverified in the absence of DNA. CDR3 length: 15 residues. Germline CDR1 and CDR2: MGHRA and YSYEKL. The CDR3 is CASSQDERTGPEQYF.

V and J are TRBV5-1 and TRBJ2-5. The CDR3 extends over 15 amino acids. CDR1 and CDR2 from the germline V gene are SGHRS and YFSETQ. The CDR3 protein is CASSLAGRRQETQYF.

The V gene is TRBV18, the J gene TRBJ1-1. This CDR3 region has 15 residues. Germline V lookup: CDR1 KGHSH, CDR2 LQKENI. The CDR3 loop is CASSPGIRRNTEAFF.

The V gene is TRBV15, the J gene TRBJ1-2; as DNA is missing, the TRBD1 call by TCRdb cannot be tested. Germline V gene sequence: CDR1 LNHNV, CDR2 YYDKDF (reference sequence). The CDR3 is 16 amino acids. CDR3 sequence reads: CATSRGPGQGVWGYTF.

The chain employs TRBV7-2 and TRBJ2-3; the TCRdb D gene call, TRBD1, has no DNA to confirm it. The CDR3 length is 16 residues. The germline V gene encodes CDR1 SGHTA and CDR2 FQGNSA. CDR3 loop: CASSMPGQATTDTQYF.

The V call is TRBV20-1, the J call TRBJ1-6; TCRdb names TRBD1, which stays unverified in the absence of DNA. The CDR3 runs to 15 residues. Germline CDR1 and CDR2: DFQATT and SNEGSKA (reference sequence). The CDR3 reads CSANHPGGSNSPLHF.

The chain has TRBV7-2 and TRBJ2-7; TCRdb's D gene call, TRBD1, goes unchecked for lack of DNA. This CDR3 comprises 14 residues. Germline CDR1 is SGHTA and CDR2 is FQGNSA. This chain's CDR3 is CASRRRGLSYEQYF.

The chain's CDR3 is CASVRTGQETQYF. The chain couples TRBV5-1 to TRBJ2-5; TCRdb picks TRBD1, but there is no DNA to check that call. The length of the CDR3 is 13 residues. From germline, CDR1 is SGHRS and CDR2 YFSETQ.

The J gene is TRBJ1-1, the V gene TRBV7-2; the TCRdb D gene call, TRBD1, has no DNA to confirm it. The CDR3 contains 14 residues. Per the germline V gene, CDR1 is SGHTA and CDR2 is FQGNSA. CDR3 sequence: CASSTSQGVSEAFF. Combining the CDR3 with reference TRBV7-2 and TRBJ1-1 gives the whole variable domain GAGVSQSPSNKVTEKGKDVELRCDPISGHTALYWYRQSLGQGLEFLIYFQGNSAPDKSGLPSDRFSAERTGGSVSTLTIQRTQQEDSAVYLCASSTSQGVSEAFFGQGTRLTVV.

The V gene is TRBV12-5, the J gene TRBJ2-2; the D gene TCRdb calls, TRBD1, cannot be checked with no DNA. The germline V gene has CDR1 LGHNT and CDR2 FRNRAP. This CDR3 has 14 residues. This chain's CDR3 is CASGLVLGPGELFF.